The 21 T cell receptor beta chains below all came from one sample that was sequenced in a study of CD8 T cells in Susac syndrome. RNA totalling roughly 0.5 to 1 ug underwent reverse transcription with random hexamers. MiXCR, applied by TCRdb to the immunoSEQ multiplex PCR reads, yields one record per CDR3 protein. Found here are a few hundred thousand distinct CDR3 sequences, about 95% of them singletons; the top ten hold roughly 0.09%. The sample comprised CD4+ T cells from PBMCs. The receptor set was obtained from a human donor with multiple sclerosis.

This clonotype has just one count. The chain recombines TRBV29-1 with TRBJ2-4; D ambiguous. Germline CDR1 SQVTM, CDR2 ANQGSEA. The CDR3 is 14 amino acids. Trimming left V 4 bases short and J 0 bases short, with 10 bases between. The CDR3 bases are TGCAGCGTTGCCCCACTCCTAGCCAAAAACATTCAGTACTTC. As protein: CSVAPLLAKNIQYF.

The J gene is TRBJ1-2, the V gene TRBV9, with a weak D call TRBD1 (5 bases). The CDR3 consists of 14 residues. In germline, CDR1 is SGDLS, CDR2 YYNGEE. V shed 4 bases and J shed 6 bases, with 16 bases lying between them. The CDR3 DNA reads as TGTGCCAGCAGCCCCCTCCTCCAGGGTCATGGCTACACCTTC. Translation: CASSPLLQGHGYTF. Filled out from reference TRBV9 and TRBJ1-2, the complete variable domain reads DSGVTQTPKHLITATGQRVTLRCSPRSGDLSVYWYQQSLDQGLQFLIQYYNGEERAKGNILERFSAQQFPDLHSELNLSSLELGDSALYFCASSPLLQGHGYTFGSGTRLTVV.

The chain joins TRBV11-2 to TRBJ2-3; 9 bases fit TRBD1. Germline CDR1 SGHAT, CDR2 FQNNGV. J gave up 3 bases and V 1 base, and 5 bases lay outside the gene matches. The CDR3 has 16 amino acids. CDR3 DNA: TGTGCCAGCAGCTTAGTGGGGACAGGGAAGACAGATACGCAGTATTTT. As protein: CASSLVGTGKTDTQYF.

The DNA of the CDR3 is TGTGCCAGCAGTTTGAGGGGGAATAGCGGGAGGGCCGCGGAGACCCAGTACTTC. Its translation is CASSLRGNSGRAAETQYF. The chain joins TRBV27 to TRBJ2-5; 11 bases line up with TRBD2. CDR3 length: 18 amino acids. Germline-derived CDR1 and CDR2 are MNHEY and SMNVEV (reference sequence). The J segment lost 5 bases and the V segment lost 3 bases, leaving 14 bases of the junction unmatched.

The CDR3 DNA sequence: TGTGCCAGCAAACTACAGGGGTACAATGAGCAGTTCTTC. It encodes CASKLQGYNEQFF. V is TRBV27 and J is TRBJ2-1; 7 nucleotides line up with TRBD1. V lost 7 bases to trimming and J lost 4 bases; unmatched junction nucleotides: 4. The CDR3 is made up of 13 amino acids. Germline loops: CDR1 MNHEY, CDR2 SMNVEV (reference sequence).

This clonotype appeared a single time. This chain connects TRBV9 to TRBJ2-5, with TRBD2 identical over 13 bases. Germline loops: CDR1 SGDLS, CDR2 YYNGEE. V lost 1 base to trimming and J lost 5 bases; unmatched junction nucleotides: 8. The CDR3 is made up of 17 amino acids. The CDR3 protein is CASSVRIGTSGTETQYF. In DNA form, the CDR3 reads TGTGCCAGCAGCGTACGGATTGGGACTAGCGGGACGGAGACCCAGTACTTC. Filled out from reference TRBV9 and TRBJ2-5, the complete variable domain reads DSGVTQTPKHLITATGQRVTLRCSPRSGDLSVYWYQQSLDQGLQFLIQYYNGEERAKGNILERFSAQQFPDLHSELNLSSLELGDSALYFCASSVRIGTSGTETQYFGPGTRLLVL.

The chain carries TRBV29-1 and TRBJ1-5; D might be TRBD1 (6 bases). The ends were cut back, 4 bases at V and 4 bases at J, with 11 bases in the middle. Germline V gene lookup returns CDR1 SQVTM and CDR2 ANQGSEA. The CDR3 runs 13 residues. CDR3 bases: TGCAGCGTTGCCGGACAGCCAAATCAGCCCCAGCATTTT. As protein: CSVAGQPNQPQHF.

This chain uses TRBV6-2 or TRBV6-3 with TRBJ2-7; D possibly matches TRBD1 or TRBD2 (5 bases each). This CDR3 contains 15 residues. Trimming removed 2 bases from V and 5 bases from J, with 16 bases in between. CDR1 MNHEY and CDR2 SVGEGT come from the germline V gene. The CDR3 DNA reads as TGTGCCAGCAGTTACCCGGGGACGGCCCAGGACGAGCAGTACTTC. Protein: CASSYPGTAQDEQYF.

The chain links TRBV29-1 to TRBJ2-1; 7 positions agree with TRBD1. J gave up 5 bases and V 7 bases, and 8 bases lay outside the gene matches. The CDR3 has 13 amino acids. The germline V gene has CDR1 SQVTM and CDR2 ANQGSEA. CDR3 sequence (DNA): TGCAGCGGGGCTGACAGGGTGGACAATGAGCAGTTCTTC. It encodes CSGADRVDNEQFF.

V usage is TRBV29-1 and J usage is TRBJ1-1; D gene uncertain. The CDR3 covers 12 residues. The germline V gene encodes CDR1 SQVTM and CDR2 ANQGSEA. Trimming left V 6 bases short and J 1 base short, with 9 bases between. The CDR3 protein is CSVNPGNTEAFF. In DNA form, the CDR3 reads TGCAGCGTGAACCCTGGGAACACTGAAGCTTTCTTT. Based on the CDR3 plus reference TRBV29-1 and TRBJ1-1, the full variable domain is SAVISQKPSRDICQRGTSLTIQCQVDSQVTMMFWYRQQPGQSLTLIATANQGSEATYESGFVIDKFPISRPNLTFSTLTVSNMSPEDSSIYLCSVNPGNTEAFFGQGTRLTVV.

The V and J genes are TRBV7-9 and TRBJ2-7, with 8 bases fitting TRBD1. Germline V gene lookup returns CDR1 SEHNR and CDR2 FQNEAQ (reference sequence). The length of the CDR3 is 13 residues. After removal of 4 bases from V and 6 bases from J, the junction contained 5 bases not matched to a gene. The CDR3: CASSYDRGGEQYF. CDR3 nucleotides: TGTGCCAGCAGCTACGACAGGGGTGGCGAGCAGTACTTC. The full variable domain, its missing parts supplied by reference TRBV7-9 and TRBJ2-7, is DTGVSQNPRHKITKRGQNVTFRCDPISEHNRLYWYRQTLGQGPEFLTYFQNEAQLEKSRLLSDRFSAERPKGSFSTLEIQRTEQGDSAMYLCASSYDRGGEQYFGPGTRLTVT.

This CDR3 reads CSATRLTAMITYEQYF. CDR3 DNA sequence: TGCAGTGCTACCCGACTTACGGCAATGATCACCTACGAGCAGTACTTC. The chain combines TRBV20-1 with TRBJ2-7; D is unresolved. Trimming shortened V by 4 bases and J by 2 bases, and 21 bases separated the two germline ends. CDR3 length: 16 amino acids. Looked up from germline, CDR1 is DFQATT and CDR2 is SNEGSKA (reference sequence).

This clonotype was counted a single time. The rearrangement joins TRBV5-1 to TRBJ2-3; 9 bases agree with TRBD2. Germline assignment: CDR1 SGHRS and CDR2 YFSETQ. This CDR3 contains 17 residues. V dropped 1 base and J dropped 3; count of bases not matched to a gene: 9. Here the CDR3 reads CASSLFSGRKETDTQYF. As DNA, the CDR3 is TGCGCCAGCAGCTTGTTTAGCGGGAGAAAGGAGACAGATACGCAGTATTTT.

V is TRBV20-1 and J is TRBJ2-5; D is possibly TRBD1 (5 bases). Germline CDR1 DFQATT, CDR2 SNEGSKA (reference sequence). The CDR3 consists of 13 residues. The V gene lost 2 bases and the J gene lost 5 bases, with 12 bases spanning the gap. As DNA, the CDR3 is TGCAGTGCTAGACAGGGAATGTGGGAGACCCAGTACTTC. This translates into CSARQGMWETQYF.

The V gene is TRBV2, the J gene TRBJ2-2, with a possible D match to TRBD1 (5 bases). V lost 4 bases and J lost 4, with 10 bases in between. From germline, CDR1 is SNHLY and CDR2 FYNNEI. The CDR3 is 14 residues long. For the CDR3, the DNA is TGTGCCAGCAGTGTCATGCAGGGCACCGGGGAGCTGTTTTTT. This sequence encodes CASSVMQGTGELFF.

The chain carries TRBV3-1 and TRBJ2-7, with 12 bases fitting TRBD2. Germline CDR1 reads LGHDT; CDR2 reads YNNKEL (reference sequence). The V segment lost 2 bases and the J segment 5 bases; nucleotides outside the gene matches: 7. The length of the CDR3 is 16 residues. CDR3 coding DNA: TGTGCCAGCAGCCAAAGAACTAGCGGGAGGACCCACGAGCAGTACTTC. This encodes CASSQRTSGRTHEQYF.

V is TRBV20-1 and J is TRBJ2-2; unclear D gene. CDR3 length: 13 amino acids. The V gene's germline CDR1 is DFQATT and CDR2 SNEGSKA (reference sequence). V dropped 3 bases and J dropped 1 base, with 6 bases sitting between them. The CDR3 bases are TGCAGTGCTAGCCCAGTGAACACCGGGGAGCTGTTTTTT. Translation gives CSASPVNTGELFF.

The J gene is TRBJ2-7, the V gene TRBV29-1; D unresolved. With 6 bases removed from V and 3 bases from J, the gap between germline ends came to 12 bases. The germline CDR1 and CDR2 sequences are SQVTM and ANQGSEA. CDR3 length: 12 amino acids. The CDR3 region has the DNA TGCAGCGTAGCCCACTTGAACTACGAGCAGTACTTC. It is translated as CSVAHLNYEQYF.

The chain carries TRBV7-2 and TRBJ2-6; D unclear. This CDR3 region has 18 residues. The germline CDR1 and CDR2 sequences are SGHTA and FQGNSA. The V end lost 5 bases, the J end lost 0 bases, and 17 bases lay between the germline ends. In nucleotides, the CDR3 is TGTGCCAGCAGCCTTACACCTAACAGCATCTCTGGGGCCAACGTCCTGACTTTC. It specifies CASSLTPNSISGANVLTF.

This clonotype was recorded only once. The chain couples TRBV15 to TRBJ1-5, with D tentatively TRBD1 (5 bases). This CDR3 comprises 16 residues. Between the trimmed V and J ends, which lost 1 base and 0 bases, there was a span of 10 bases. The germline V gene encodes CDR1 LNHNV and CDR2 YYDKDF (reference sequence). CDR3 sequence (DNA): TGTGCCACCAGCAGAGGAGGGACCTATAGCAATCAGCCCCAGCATTTT. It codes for CATSRGGTYSNQPQHF.

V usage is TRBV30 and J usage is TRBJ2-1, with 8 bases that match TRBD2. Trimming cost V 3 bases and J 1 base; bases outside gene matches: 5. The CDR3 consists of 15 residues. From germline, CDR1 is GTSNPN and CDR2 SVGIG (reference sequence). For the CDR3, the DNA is TGTGCCTGGAGCACTTTAGCGGGATCCTACAATGAGCAGTTCTTC. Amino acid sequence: CAWSTLAGSYNEQFF.